These 26 T cell receptor beta chains originate from one sample sequenced in a study of OX40 agonist ivuxolimab in advanced cancers. The table came from immunoSEQ multiplex PCR; TCRdb's copy has only in-frame clones and leaves some out. The table has about 66,000 clones, around 81% seen once. The source was CD4+ or CD8+ T cells sorted from blood, collected in a trial of the OX40 agonist ivuxolimab. These receptors were obtained from an adult with an advanced solid tumor such as melanoma, head and neck, liver or kidney cancer.

The CDR3 reads CASRIGTGPTGELFF. CDR3 sequence (DNA): TGTGCCAGCAGAATCGGGACAGGTCCCACCGGGGAGCTGTTTTTT. V and J are TRBV6-1 and TRBJ2-2; 8 nucleotides align to TRBD1. The CDR3 loop spans 15 amino acids. Germline trimming cut 6 bases from V and 4 bases from J; bases unmatched to any gene: 7. In germline, CDR1 is MNHNS, CDR2 SASEGT.

The chain combines TRBV13 with TRBJ1-4; 8 bases align to TRBD1. V lost 0 bases to trimming and J lost 5 bases; unmatched junction nucleotides: 2. Looked up from germline, CDR1 is PRHDT and CDR2 is FYEKMQ (reference sequence). This CDR3 is 15 amino acids long. CDR3 sequence: CASSLGRGLNEKLFF. In nucleotides, the CDR3 is TGTGCCAGCAGCTTAGGCAGGGGGCTAAATGAAAAACTGTTTTTT.

The chain recombines TRBV7-2 with TRBJ2-1, with 8 bases matching TRBD2. The CDR3 spans 16 residues. The germline CDR1 and CDR2 sequences are SGHTA and FQGNSA. Losses at the gene ends were 1 base for V and 5 bases for J; bases not matched to a gene: 7. In DNA, the CDR3 is TGTGCCAGCAGCTTAGTCCCGCGGGGGGCGAACAATGAGCAGTTCTTC. Its protein product is CASSLVPRGANNEQFF.

The chain uses TRBV5-4 and TRBJ2-6; maybe TRBD2 (6 bases). Deletions cut 3 bases from V and 0 bases from J, with 16 bases between. The germline gives CDR1 SGHNT, CDR2 YYREEE (reference sequence). This CDR3 is built from 18 residues. The CDR3 here is CASSWGLHFSSGANVLTF. The CDR3, as DNA: TGTGCCAGCAGCTGGGGACTCCACTTTAGCTCTGGGGCCAACGTCCTGACTTTC.

The chain couples TRBV2 to TRBJ2-5; D may be TRBD1 (6 bases). Germline V gives CDR1 SNHLY, CDR2 FYNNEI. The CDR3 runs 14 residues. Trimming removed 6 bases at V and 5 bases at J, with 16 bases between. The CDR3 here is CASREDQGRETQYF. The CDR3 nucleotides read TGTGCCAGCAGGGAGGATCAGGGGCGGGAGACCCAGTACTTC.

The chain is built from TRBV2 and TRBJ2-3, with TRBD1 identical over 7 bases. Trimming removed 7 bases from V and 2 bases from J; junction bases left unmatched: 9. Per the germline V gene, CDR1 is SNHLY and CDR2 is FYNNEI. CDR3 length: 15 amino acids. CDR3 amino acids: CASILQGTHTDTQYF. The CDR3 DNA sequence: TGTGCCAGCATTCTACAGGGGACCCACACAGATACGCAGTATTTT.

V is TRBV6-5 and J is TRBJ1-4; 8 bases are shared with TRBD1. V lost 8 bases and J lost 7; bases outside the gene matches: 12. The CDR3 runs 15 residues. The germline V gene encodes CDR1 MNHEY and CDR2 SVGAGI. Here the CDR3 reads CASHSGGASAEKLFF. The CDR3 nucleotides are TGTGCCAGCCATTCAGGGGGCGCTTCGGCTGAAAAACTGTTTTTT.

This chain uses TRBV18 with TRBJ2-4, with D perhaps TRBD1 or TRBD2 (5 bases each). Germline CDR1 and CDR2: KGHSH and LQKENI. V was pared by 5 bases and J by 7 bases, with 21 bases between. The CDR3 has 16 residues. Here the CDR3 reads CASSNASGTSWNIQYF. The CDR3 region has the DNA TGTGCCAGCTCAAACGCATCCGGGACCTCCTGGAACATTCAGTACTTC.

The chain recombines TRBV20-1 with TRBJ2-1, with D uncertain. The V end was cut by 3 bases, the J end by 10 bases, with 10 bases between. The CDR3 consists of 11 residues. Germline values: CDR1 DFQATT, CDR2 SNEGSKA (reference sequence). This CDR3 is CSASLGYEQFF. The CDR3 DNA reads as TGCAGTGCTAGTCTCGGGTACGAGCAGTTCTTC.

The chain is built from TRBV7-2 and TRBJ1-4; D gene ambiguous. The CDR3 is made up of 13 amino acids. Germline CDR1 is SGHTA and CDR2 is FQGNSA. V lost 5 bases, J lost 12 bases, and 16 bases lay in between. The CDR3 protein is CASSIRVQYELFF. Written as DNA, the CDR3 is TGTGCCAGCAGCATAAGGGTCCAGTACGAACTGTTTTTT.

The chain uses TRBV18 and TRBJ2-2; tentative D call: TRBD1 (6 bases). CDR3 length: 14 amino acids. Germline lookup yields CDR1 KGHSH and CDR2 LQKENI. V was cut by 5 bases and J by 7 bases, with 14 bases left in between. The CDR3 DNA is TGTGCCAGCTCATTTGGACAGTGGAGCGGGGAGCTGTTTTTT. Translation gives CASSFGQWSGELFF.

V gene TRBV6-1 combines with J gene TRBJ2-2; 12 positions agree with TRBD2. CDR3 length equals 16 residues. Trimming took 3 bases from V and 4 from J; bases not matched to a gene: 3. The germline gives CDR1 MNHNS, CDR2 SASEGT. The CDR3 protein is CASSDRLAGVTGELFF. DNA of the CDR3: TGTGCCAGCAGTGATAGACTAGCGGGGGTCACCGGGGAGCTGTTTTTT.

The chain carries TRBV5-1 and TRBJ1-1, with 9 nucleotides matching TRBD1. The CDR3 sequence is 14 residues long. The V segment lost 0 bases and the J segment 11 bases; nucleotides outside the gene matches: 8. CDR1 is SGHRS and CDR2 is YFSETQ in the germline V gene. This CDR3 reads CASSLEQGAQGAFF. CDR3 coding DNA: TGCGCCAGCAGCTTGGAACAGGGGGCGCAAGGCGCTTTCTTT.

The rearrangement joins TRBV5-1 to TRBJ2-7; tentatively, D is TRBD1 (6 bases). The CDR3 is 15 residues long. V was pared by 4 bases and J by 0 bases, with 14 bases between. CDR1 SGHRS and CDR2 YFSETQ come from the germline V gene. The CDR3 loop reads CASSPRQGSSYEQYF. CDR3 DNA: TGCGCCAGCAGCCCTCGCCAGGGGTCCTCCTACGAGCAGTACTTC.

The rearrangement uses TRBV15 and TRBJ2-5; D possibly corresponds to TRBD2 (5 bases). CDR3 length equals 14 residues. Trimming cost V 4 bases and J 1 base, with 10 bases left between them. Germline V gene lookup returns CDR1 LNHNV and CDR2 YYDKDF (reference sequence). CDR3 coding DNA: TGTGCCACCAGCAACCGGGAATTCCAAGAGACCCAGTACTTC. The encoded protein is CATSNREFQETQYF. Complete variable domain (other parts from reference TRBV15 and TRBJ2-5): DAMVIQNPRYQVTQFGKPVTLSCSQTLNHNVMYWYQQKSSQAPKLLFHYYDKDFNNEADTPDNFQSRRPNTSFCFLDIRSPGLGDTAMYLCATSNREFQETQYFGPGTRLLVL.

This clone was counted only a few times. The V and J genes are TRBV18 and TRBJ1-1, with D uncertain. Trimming stripped 6 bases from V and 8 bases from J, with 13 bases between. The length of the CDR3 is 12 residues. Germline V CDR1 and CDR2: KGHSH, LQKENI. The DNA of the CDR3 is TGTGCCAGCTCCGGGGAAGGGTACGAAGCTTTCTTT. This translates into CASSGEGYEAFF.

This clone turned up a few times. V usage is TRBV6-1 and J usage is TRBJ1-4; TRBD1 might be the D (6 bases). Germline lookup yields CDR1 MNHNS and CDR2 SASEGT. This CDR3 has 15 amino acids. Trimming took 2 bases from V and 8 from J, leaving 15 bases between them. CDR3 nucleotides: TGTGCCAGCAGTGAACCGACAGGCGTCTCGGAAAAACTGTTTTTT. Its translation: CASSEPTGVSEKLFF.

The gene calls are TRBV19 and TRBJ2-5; 9 bases fit TRBD1. CDR1 LNHDA and CDR2 SQIVND come from the germline V gene (reference sequence). CDR3 size: 14 residues. V gave up 5 bases and J gave up 4 bases; unmatched junction bases: 5. This CDR3 reads CASSAYRGRETQYF. CDR3 bases: TGTGCCAGTAGTGCCTACAGGGGGCGAGAGACCCAGTACTTC.

V is TRBV4-1 and J is TRBJ1-2; possibly TRBD1 for D (6 bases). The length of the CDR3 is 14 residues. Trimming took 1 base from V and 4 from J, leaving 10 bases between them. Germline-derived CDR1 and CDR2 are MGHRA and YSYEKL. This CDR3 reads CASSQVQGSYGYTF. The CDR3 DNA reads TGCGCCAGCAGCCAAGTACAGGGAAGCTATGGCTACACCTTC.

About this clone: One end of the junction is discordant with germline, which a read error may explain. DNA of the CDR3: TGTGCCAGCCGTGACGGACAGATGAACACTGAAGCTTTCTTT. As protein: CASRDGQMNTEAFF. This rearrangement joins TRBV2 to TRBJ1-1; TRBD1 is a possible D gene (6 bases). Germline CDR1 SNHLY, CDR2 FYNNEI. The CDR3 loop spans 14 amino acids.

The chain has TRBV7-9 and TRBJ1-4; a possible D gene is TRBD1 (5 bases). V was cut by 5 bases and J by 7 bases, with 20 bases left in between. Germline V lookup: CDR1 SEHNR, CDR2 FQNEAQ (reference sequence). The length of the CDR3 is 16 residues. CDR3 bases: TGTGCCAGCAGCCAAGGGGCCGCGGTGCCTAGTGAAAAACTGTTTTTT. Translated: CASSQGAAVPSEKLFF.

This chain connects TRBV4-3 to TRBJ2-5; TRBD1 agrees at 8 bases. The CDR3 spans 16 residues. Germline V gene data show CDR1 as LGHNA and CDR2 as YSLEER. V was clipped by 6 bases and J by 1 base; unmatched bases: 10. DNA of the CDR3: TGCGCCAGCAGTAAAAACAGGGGGACCACCCAAGAGACCCAGTACTTC. Residues: CASSKNRGTTQETQYF.

In its sample, this clone was seen a few times. The gene calls are TRBV28 and TRBJ1-2; unclear D gene. The CDR3 sequence is 14 residues long. The germline CDR1 and CDR2 sequences are MDHEN and SYDVKM. Trimming stripped 5 bases from V and 6 bases from J, with 16 bases between. DNA for the CDR3: TGTGCCAGCAGTGAGGGTACACGATCCAATGGCTACACCTTC. It is translated as CASSEGTRSNGYTF.

V is TRBV5-6 and J is TRBJ2-7; TRBD1 aligns across 10 bases. Germline lookup yields CDR1 SGHDT and CDR2 YYEEEE. The CDR3 runs to 15 residues. V shed 1 base and J 5 bases; nucleotides not matched to a gene: 6. The chain's CDR3 is CASSLMGQGTDEQYF. CDR3 bases: TGTGCCAGCAGCTTGATGGGACAGGGGACCGACGAGCAGTACTTC.

The chain is built from TRBV6-1 and TRBJ1-4; 7 bases map to TRBD1. V was clipped by 0 bases and J by 8 bases; unmatched bases: 6. The CDR3 sequence is 15 residues long. The germline gives CDR1 MNHNS, CDR2 SASEGT. CDR3 protein: CASSEALGGREKLFF. The DNA for the CDR3 is TGTGCCAGCAGTGAAGCGCTAGGGGGCCGCGAAAAACTGTTTTTT.

The chain links TRBV6-1 to TRBJ1-1, with D unclear. CDR1 MNHNS and CDR2 SASEGT come from the germline V gene. The V end was cut by 8 bases, the J end by 3 bases, with 10 bases between. The CDR3 extends over 12 amino acids. Here the CDR3 reads CASRVGDTEAFF. DNA of the CDR3: TGTGCCAGCCGCGTCGGGGACACTGAAGCTTTCTTT.